The 15 T cell receptor beta chains reported below all come from one sample, sequenced in a study of cytomegalovirus exposure and HLA in healthy donors. The primer mix had 60 Vbeta and 13 Jbeta primers. Some clones are missing from TCRdb's copy, which holds only in-frame ones; the method was immunoSEQ multiplex PCR. The sample lists 100,000 to 150,000 clones, about three quarters seen once, with less than 2% in the top ten. Sequenced material: PBMCs. The source is a woman in her forties in good health and CMV-seronegative.

The count of this clone is one. This chain links TRBV6-6 with TRBJ2-5, with 9 bases aligning to TRBD2. The V gene's germline CDR1 is MNHNY and CDR2 SVGAGI (reference sequence). This CDR3 comprises 16 residues. V shed 2 bases, J shed 0 bases, and the junction held 4 bases outside the gene matches. CDR3 sequence: CASSYGPSGDQETQYF. CDR3 bases: TGTGCCAGCAGTTACGGGCCTAGCGGGGACCAAGAGACCCAGTACTTC.

The genes are TRBV6-5 and TRBJ2-7; a weak D match, TRBD1 (5 bases). The V and J ends lost 0 bases and 3 bases respectively, with 12 bases between them. The CDR3 consists of 15 residues. The germline V gene has CDR1 MNHEY and CDR2 SVGAGI. Written as DNA, the CDR3 is TGTGCCAGCAGTTACTCGCAGGGTCGTGGCTACGAGCAGTACTTC. It is translated as CASSYSQGRGYEQYF.

V gene TRBV14 combines with J gene TRBJ2-1, with TRBD2 identical over 7 bases. In germline, CDR1 is SGHDN, CDR2 FVKESK. J was trimmed by 8 bases and V by 4 bases; bases with no gene match: 11. There are 15 residues in the CDR3. The CDR3: CASSRVGGRMDEQFF. CDR3 nucleotides: TGTGCCAGCAGCCGGGTTGGCGGGAGAATGGATGAGCAGTTCTTC.

CDR3 DNA sequence: TGTGCCAGCAGCTTGGGTGGGGCAGACTCCTACAATGAGCAGTTCTTC. The encoded protein is CASSLGGADSYNEQFF. The chain joins TRBV5-8 to TRBJ2-1, with a possible D match to TRBD1 (5 bases). Germline V gives CDR1 SGHTS, CDR2 YDEGEE. CDR3 size: 16 residues. Between the trimmed V and J ends, which lost 0 bases and 0 bases, there was a span of 10 bases.

This clone was detected once. The gene calls are TRBV19 and TRBJ1-5; D is undetermined. Trimming removed 5 bases at V and 6 bases at J, with 11 bases between. The germline CDR1 and CDR2 sequences are LNHDA and SQIVND (reference sequence). The CDR3 is 13 residues long. The CDR3 here is CASSSIIGQPQHF. CDR3 DNA: TGTGCCAGTAGTTCTATAATCGGTCAGCCCCAGCATTTT.

CDR3 DNA: TGTGCCAGCAGTTTTCGAGGCGGGAGGGGGGCGCAAGAGACCCAGTACTTC. Its translation: CASSFRGGRGAQETQYF. The chain uses TRBV5-6 and TRBJ2-5; 9 bases line up with TRBD2. From germline, CDR1 is SGHDT and CDR2 YYEEEE. The junction had 13 bases not matched to a gene; V was cut back by 5 bases and J by 2 bases. The CDR3 length is 17 residues.

The V gene is TRBV7-2, the J gene TRBJ2-1; 8 nucleotides align to TRBD2. The CDR3 consists of 15 residues. V trimming: 5 bases; J trimming: 5 bases; junction bases outside the gene matches: 8. Germline values: CDR1 SGHTA, CDR2 FQGNSA. Here the CDR3 reads CASSLSGGWHNEQFF. In DNA, the CDR3 is TGTGCCAGCAGCCTCAGCGGGGGATGGCACAATGAGCAGTTCTTC.

In this sample, this clone turned up a few times. J is TRBJ2-3 and V is TRBV19, with D possibly matching TRBD1 (5 bases). CDR1 is LNHDA, CDR2 SQIVND, per germline (reference sequence). CDR3 length: 15 amino acids. Trimming shortened V by 5 bases and J by 0 bases, and 12 bases separated the two germline ends. The CDR3 DNA is TGTGCCAGTAGTGGGATGACAGCCAGCACAGATACGCAGTATTTT. Its protein product is CASSGMTASTDTQYF.

The chain links TRBV9 to TRBJ1-6; tentatively, D is TRBD1 (6 bases). CDR1 is SGDLS, CDR2 YYNGEE, per germline. The germline V and J ends were trimmed by 4 bases and 5 bases, with 13 bases remaining between them. This CDR3 has 15 residues. The CDR3 DNA reads TGTGCCAGCAGCTCGAAGCGGACAGATAATTCACCCCTCCACTTT. Residues: CASSSKRTDNSPLHF.

A few counts support this clone. The chain couples TRBV6-4 to TRBJ2-3; possible D gene TRBD2, 6 bases. V shed 2 bases and J shed 3 bases, with 9 bases lying between them. The CDR3 sequence is 14 residues long. Germline V CDR1 and CDR2: MRHNA, SNTAGT. In DNA form, the CDR3 reads TGTGCCAGCAGTGACCGCGGGGAGACAGATACGCAGTATTTT. This sequence encodes CASSDRGETDTQYF.

This sequence joins TRBV2 and TRBJ1-6; D is uncertain. Germline V gene sequence: CDR1 SNHLY, CDR2 FYNNEI. The CDR3 is made up of 15 amino acids. The V gene lost 4 bases and the J gene lost 6 bases, with 13 bases spanning the gap. The CDR3 region has the DNA TGTGCCAGCAGTGTTGAGGTGGGAGGTAATTCACCCCTCCACTTT. Protein product: CASSVEVGGNSPLHF.

The chain uses TRBV6-5 and TRBJ1-5; D gene uncertain. The germline V gene encodes CDR1 MNHEY and CDR2 SVGAGI. V lost 7 bases to trimming and J lost 3 bases, with 16 bases between them. This CDR3 spans 15 amino acids. The CDR3 coding sequence is TGTGCCAGCACCCCGGAGGCCTCCCCCAATCAGCCCCAGCATTTT. Protein product: CASTPEASPNQPQHF.

J is TRBJ2-3 and V is TRBV30; TRBD2 matches at 7 bases. The CDR3 contains 14 residues. Looked up from germline, CDR1 is GTSNPN and CDR2 is SVGIG (reference sequence). V lost 3 bases, J lost 2 bases, and 5 bases stayed unmatched. CDR3 DNA sequence: TGTGCCTGGAGCCATAGACTAGCCACAGATACGCAGTATTTT. Its translation: CAWSHRLATDTQYF.

This clone has just one count. The chain employs TRBV29-1 and TRBJ2-3; D is unclear. Trimming removed 7 bases at V and 6 bases at J, with 17 bases between. Germline CDR1 reads SQVTM; CDR2 reads ANQGSEA. The CDR3 contains 13 residues. The CDR3 loop is CSGNRAVGDTQYF. The CDR3 nucleotides are TGCAGCGGAAATCGTGCGGTTGGGGATACGCAGTATTTT.

This chain links TRBV14 with TRBJ2-3; 12 nucleotides match TRBD2. The junction had 2 bases not matched to a gene; V was cut back by 4 bases and J by 3 bases. CDR3 size: 15 residues. Germline V gene data show CDR1 as SGHDN and CDR2 as FVKESK. The CDR3 region is CASSLTSGGTDTQYF. Here the CDR3 DNA reads TGTGCCAGCAGCCTGACTAGCGGGGGAACAGATACGCAGTATTTT.